Included here is one T cell receptor beta chain sequence, with context. This clone was counted between two and nine times. It has no known antigen specificity. Base qualities were left out, and no much larger clone turns up one base away. In total, 630 or so healthy bone marrow donors made up the cohort. Cohort members were all nominally healthy when sampled, although unrecorded immune exposures were likely present. The donor was CMV seropositive and was included in the group of 250 to 300 seropositive cohort members. Every donor gave a peripheral blood sample, and the peripheral blood mononuclear cells from that sample were used for TCR beta sequencing. Genomic DNA extraction from the blood cell samples was performed with the Qiagen DNeasy Blood Extraction Kit. These data originate in a study of cytomegalovirus exposure and HLA in healthy donors (dated by TCRdb to about 2017). About the full investigation: An earlier analysis of approximately 640 of the donors reported roughly 300 Gb of sequence data and 120 million or so unique TCR beta sequences from some 180 million T cells. An early release that covered about 640 HLA-typed donors contained 250 to 350 gigabases of sequencing data and 85 million to 100 million unique TCR sequences. The genetic ancestry cluster associated with self-reported Caucasian donors included 65% to 90% of the 300 to 400 genotyped donors. The study was designed to test whether signatures of past pathogen exposure could be identified by cataloging public T cell receptors. The study used immunosequencing to profile the T cell repertoires of hundreds of subjects and linked those repertoires to cytomegalovirus serostatus. Along with the roughly 700-subject first cohort, a separate validation cohort of around 110 different subjects was used. To predict cytomegalovirus infection status, the study brought together high-throughput TCR immunosequencing, statistical association of individual TCRs with disease status, and machine learning. A later analysis re-examined previously published TCR beta repertoires from 600 to 700 donors and added high-resolution HLA genotyping to investigate patterns of TCR occurrence. In the later analysis, no new phenotypic data were used to find candidate immune exposures; instead, reliance was placed on TCR beta sequences and their occurrence across donors. An earlier analysis of a few hundred of the donors applied high-throughput TCR beta sequencing to assess whether each TCR beta V gene segment acted as functional or pseudogenic. Donor age, sex, ethnicity and CMV serostatus were collected together with the repertoire data. A later genetic analysis took genome-wide SNP genotypes for about three fifths of the 666 donors and used that subset as a discovery cohort. Every repertoire in the discovery cohort had been generated on one and the same sequencing platform. HLA typing covered class I and class II loci at four-digit resolution. Typing coverage varied by locus: roughly 629-640 donors for A, B, C, DRB1 and DQB1; 522 for DQA1; over 600 for DPA1; about 450 for DPB1. Four to six DR-DQ haplotypes were handled as single units for association and clustering, since linkage in the cohort was strong. Among some 400 genotyped donors of the cohort, an average of approximately 240,000 unique TCR beta nucleotide sequences was sequenced per donor, of which about 18% were non-productive.

What the work shows at the level of the full study, not this receptor alone: In vitro tests confirmed that a few of the cytomegalovirus-associated TCR beta chains recognize cytomegalovirus antigens. According to the authors, the approach could potentially be generalized to other disease states and immunological phenotypes. A later analysis found that HLA-associated TCR beta chains were more clonally expanded and had lower generation probabilities than equally common non-associated chains. The earlier analysis of about 600 of the donors excluded 15 to 20 rarely observed V segments, including chromosome 9 orphons, because counts were too low. For the cohort, immune exposure information was limited to CMV serostatus. Some IMGT-functional V segments, including TRBV6-2 and TRBV6-3, could not be distinguished by the 87-base-pair reads and were therefore excluded. In the study, roughly 160 TCR beta chains were listed as associated with cytomegalovirus. In a later analysis, TCR association rates were found to vary across HLA loci, with the most associated TCRs seen for DRB1 alleles and the fewest for HLA-C alleles. According to a later analysis, parvovirus B19, influenza, CMV and Epstein-Barr virus appeared linked to several top co-occurrence clusters. Presence/absence analyses assumed roughly uniform sequencing depth across donors, an assumption that may not hold. According to a later analysis, most CMV-associated TCR beta chains appeared to be HLA-restricted, and the HLA associations seemed to be driven largely by CMV exposure. The cohort was sequenced for TCR beta chains only, and without alpha or paired-chain data the features that could be detected were limited. The classifier was reported to diagnose cytomegalovirus status with high specificity and sensitivity in both the original cohort and the validation cohort. When HLA alleles, especially DR and DQ, strongly co-occurred, TCR associations were difficult to assign to individual alleles. Correlated functional status among segregating V segments might reflect linkage disequilibrium, but an unknown experimental factor could not be ruled out. HLA typing was unavailable for some donors at each locus, so association tests used only the typed subset. V-gene and J-gene trimming of TCR beta chains was associated with a missense DCLRE1C variant in a later genetic analysis, and the association was replicated in an independent cohort. A further reported finding was that TCR beta sequences accurately predicted the HLA-A and HLA-B alleles for most subjects in the first cohort. A cluster of highly shared sequence variants was judged likely to represent a technical artifact of the sequencing pipeline. Most TCR sequences were seen in very few donors, while some public TCRs were found in many individuals. Specific HLA alleles were associated with roughly 17,000 TCR beta sequences at a false discovery rate of 0.05 in a later analysis. Compared with the approximately 720-donor mean, donors in an Asian-associated ancestry cluster had fewer N-insertions in productive TCRs, according to a later genetic analysis. An earlier analysis of several hundred of the donors showed that most TCR beta V segments appeared in productive rearrangements either about 87% or about 30% of the time, which broadly matched IMGT annotations.

The library was obtained by the immunoSEQ multiplex PCR assay. The multiplex PCR relied on a mix of 60 forward primers for TCR Vbeta segments and 13 reverse primers for TCR Jbeta segments. Amplification of the CDR3 region of rearranged TCR beta genes was performed with a multiplex PCR assay on genomic DNA. Amplified TCR beta libraries were sequenced as 87-base-pair reads on the Illumina HiSeq System. Concerning the study's data processing: A later analysis counted some 80 million unique TCR beta chains across the 550 to 700 repertoires, and some 12 million of these chains were shared by at least two donors. A nearest-neighbor algorithm error-corrected the raw reads and collapsed the reads into unique sequences, merging closely related sequences to remove PCR and sequencing errors. Alignment of CDR3 sequences to IMGT reference sequences was used to assign V, D and J gene segments. For a sequence to be retained, at least a six-nucleotide match to both a V gene segment and a J gene segment was required. A rearrangement counted as productive if the CDR3 had no stop codons and remained in frame with V and J, and every other rearrangement counted as non-productive. CDR3 was defined according to IMGT convention as the region running from the second conserved V-encoded cysteine to the conserved J-encoded phenylalanine. The earlier analysis of more than 450 of the donors excluded sequences that lacked an unambiguous match to a single V gene segment. An earlier analysis of 587 of the donors called V segments functional above 56.7% productive rearrangements and segregating when the between-donor standard deviation exceeded 5%. A statistical classification framework was developed to diagnose cytomegalovirus status using the catalog of TCR beta chain sequences. In a later analysis, V and J genes were assigned by comparing TCR nucleotide sequences against IMGT/GENE-DB human TR gene sequences. A later analysis assigned CDR3 sequences and most-parsimonious VDJ recombination scenarios with the TCRdist pipeline. A later analysis defined each TCR beta chain by its CDR3 amino acid sequence plus V-gene family, and excluded reads lacking a unique V-gene family. A later analysis removed several hundred highly shared, low-generation-probability nucleotide sequences to deal with suspected cross-contamination and a sequencing artifact. In a later analysis, a clonal expansion index was calculated for each public chain from normalized within-repertoire ranks of inferred template counts. A later analysis computed generation probabilities with a VDJ recombination model fitted to out-of-frame rearrangements, and checked the results against IGoR. In a later analysis, hypergeometric tests were used to score TCR-TCR, TCR-HLA and TCR-CMV co-occurrence, with a repertoire-size bias correction applied to TCR pairs. To estimate false discovery rates, a later analysis permuted the HLA or CMV assignments 20 times. In a later analysis, co-occurring TCRs were grouped using DBSCAN, with TCRdist sequence similarity added in when clustering inside HLA-allele-positive subsets. For co-occurrence clustering, repertoires with fewer than 30,000 or more than 120,000 public chains were excluded, along with five or six repertoires with anomalous nucleotide sharing. The clones in this table, taken by TCRdb from immuneACCESS, are in-frame only. Not every clone is retained; where verified, under half of the shortfall comes from an unresolved V gene, and the cause of the rest is unknown. The DNA was the basis for D and trimming; V, J and clone size are from that table. The sample table holds approximately 300,000 clones, of which about four fifths were seen once. Approximately 2% of the sample is in the top ten clones.

CDR1 is given as MNHEY and CDR2 as SVGAGI, both from the germline V gene. Spanning cysteine to phenylalanine, the CDR3 consists of 13 amino acids. Only the CDR3 part of the read is kept: 39 bases, read in frame from the first base. V loses 7 bases at its end and J loses 4 bases; junction bases beyond the gene matches: 4. The TCR comes from a woman between 35 and 50 years old in good health and CMV-seropositive. Recombination linked TRBV6-5 to TRBJ2-3, with 8 middle bases fitting TRBD2. The sample consisted of PBMCs. The CDR3 is CASKASGSDTQYF. In nucleotides, the sequence is TGTGCCAGCAAGGCTAGCGGGTCAGATACGCAGTATTTT.